The 19 T cell receptor beta chains below come from one sample, sequenced in a study of T cells in Graves' hyperthyroidism and ophthalmopathy. Researchers amplified the TCR beta CDR3 regions from RNA transcripts. HTBI primers drove first-round RT-PCR of the TCR CDR3. Each CDR3 protein is one row after TCRdb ran MiXCR on the multiplex PCR reads. This sample has about 640,000 distinct CDR3 sequences, with about 14% found just once. Sequencing was performed on blood. The source of these receptors is a woman aged 50 to 65 with Graves' ophthalmopathy.

Many counts were recorded for this clonotype. This chain uses TRBV2 with TRBJ2-5, with D possibly being TRBD1 (5 bases). Trimming shortened V by 2 bases and J by 5 bases, and 15 bases separated the two germline ends. The germline gives CDR1 SNHLY, CDR2 FYNNEI. CDR3 size: 15 residues. For the CDR3, the DNA is TGTGCCAGCAGTGAATTCGGTCAGGGCGACGAGACCCAGTACTTC. Its protein product is CASSEFGQGDETQYF.

Many counts were recorded for this clonotype. The chain combines TRBV24-1 with TRBJ1-2; D not certain. The CDR3 runs 12 residues. Germline lookup yields CDR1 KGHDR and CDR2 SFDVKD. The germline V and J ends were trimmed by 9 bases and 1 base, with 8 bases remaining between them. As DNA, the CDR3 is TGTGCCACCGTCCAGAGTAACTATGGCTACACCTTC. Translated, it gives CATVQSNYGYTF.

This clonotype came up a few times. The chain carries TRBV29-1 and TRBJ2-7; TRBD1 is a possible D gene (6 bases). This CDR3 spans 12 amino acids. Per germline, CDR1 SQVTM and CDR2 ANQGSEA. Trimming took 7 bases from V and 2 from J, leaving 12 bases between them. The CDR3 DNA sequence: TGCAGCGCGAAGGACAGCCCCTACGAGCAGTACTTC. Protein sequence: CSAKDSPYEQYF.

This clonotype was counted between two and nine times. The rearrangement joins TRBV5-1 to TRBJ2-5; TRBD2 matches 10 bases. The CDR3 is made up of 17 amino acids. Per germline, CDR1 SGHRS and CDR2 YFSETQ. V lost 0 bases and J lost 5; bases outside the gene matches: 10. The CDR3 DNA reads TGCGCCAGCAGCTTGGTTCTAGCGGGAGCCCGCGTGGAGACCCAGTACTTC. Protein: CASSLVLAGARVETQYF. Full variable domain (missing parts from reference TRBV5-1 and TRBJ2-5): KAGVTQTPRYLIKTRGQQVTLSCSPISGHRSVSWYQQTPGQGLQFLFEYFSETQRNKGNFPGRFSGRQFSNSRSEMNVSTLELGDSALYLCASSLVLAGARVETQYFGPGTRLLVL.

There are many counts of this clonotype. This chain links TRBV7-9 with TRBJ2-7, with TRBD1 matching 7 bases. The V gene's germline CDR1 is SEHNR and CDR2 FQNEAQ (reference sequence). V dropped 5 bases and J dropped 3; count of bases not matched to a gene: 7. This CDR3 is 14 amino acids long. In DNA form, the CDR3 reads TGTGCCAGCAGCGTCCGGGACAGTGACTACGAGCAGTACTTC. Encoded protein: CASSVRDSDYEQYF.

The chain has TRBV7-8 and TRBJ2-7; D might be TRBD2 (6 bases). This CDR3 region has 16 residues. The germline V gene has CDR1 SGHVS and CDR2 FQNEAQ. V was cut by 2 bases and J by 0 bases, with 14 bases left in between. CDR3 protein: CASSLIGGQDSYEQYF. The CDR3 DNA is TGTGCCAGCAGCTTAATAGGAGGGCAGGACTCCTACGAGCAGTACTTC.

This clonotype was counted between two and nine times. This chain links TRBV10-3 with TRBJ2-6, with 9 positions matching TRBD1. The CDR3 sequence is 17 residues long. Germline values: CDR1 ENHRY, CDR2 SYGVKD. V shed 2 bases and J 2 bases; nucleotides not matched to a gene: 4. CDR3 protein: CAISEPTGGTGANVLTF. Here the CDR3 DNA reads TGTGCCATCAGTGAGCCGACAGGGGGAACTGGGGCCAACGTCCTGACTTTC.

The sample holds a few counts of this clonotype. V gene TRBV2 combines with J gene TRBJ1-3; TRBD1 aligns across 7 bases. With V trimmed by 7 bases and J by 4 bases, 4 bases remained unmatched. CDR1 is SNHLY and CDR2 is FYNNEI in the germline V gene. The CDR3 covers 13 residues. The CDR3 DNA is TGTGCCAGCAATACAGGGGTCGGAAACACCATATATTTT. Translation gives CASNTGVGNTIYF.

This clonotype was counted ten times or more. The genes are TRBV13 and TRBJ2-7, with a possible D match to TRBD2 (5 bases). The CDR3 runs to 13 residues. Germline CDR1 and CDR2: PRHDT and FYEKMQ (reference sequence). V lost 3 bases and J lost 2, with 8 bases in between. CDR3 protein: CASSFGSTYEQYF. CDR3 nucleotide sequence: TGTGCCAGCAGCTTTGGGAGTACCTACGAGCAGTACTTC.

This clonotype was recorded many times. The chain links TRBV12-3 or TRBV12-4 to TRBJ1-1; D not resolved. V was clipped by 6 bases and J by 11 bases, with 19 bases between them. The CDR3 runs to 13 residues. The CDR3 coding sequence is TGTGCCAGCAGCACAACACTCACCAATGGGGCTTTCTTT. This codes for CASSTTLTNGAFF.

This clonotype was recorded at least ten times. J is TRBJ2-2 and V is TRBV28, with TRBD1 matching over 10 bases. Germline V lookup: CDR1 MDHEN, CDR2 SYDVKM. V was pared by 5 bases and J by 4 bases, with 7 bases of the junction left unmatched. This CDR3 is built from 16 residues. The CDR3 loop is CASSPLGTGVTGELFF. The CDR3 nucleotides read TGTGCCAGCAGTCCGCTAGGGACAGGGGTCACCGGGGAGCTGTTTTTT.

The chain employs TRBV3-1 and TRBJ1-5; D not resolved. The CDR3 length is 15 residues. The germline CDR1 and CDR2 sequences are LGHDT and YNNKEL (reference sequence). Trimming removed 1 base at V and 3 bases at J, with 10 bases between. The CDR3 is CASSQGAQFNQPQHF. The CDR3 nucleotides are TGTGCCAGCAGCCAAGGCGCACAGTTCAATCAGCCCCAGCATTTT.

The rearrangement uses TRBV27 and TRBJ2-1, with 13 bases lining up with TRBD2. CDR1 and CDR2 from the germline V gene are MNHEY and SMNVEV (reference sequence). This CDR3 has 17 residues. V lost 3 bases, J lost 7 bases, and 9 bases stayed unmatched. Here the CDR3 DNA reads TGTGCCAGCAGTTTGTCCCCCGGACTAGCGGGAGATAATGAGCAGTTCTTC. Residues: CASSLSPGLAGDNEQFF.

A few counts support this clonotype. The J gene is TRBJ1-1, the V gene TRBV11-3, with D possibly being TRBD1 (5 bases). CDR3 size: 14 residues. Germline-derived CDR1 and CDR2 are SGHNT and YENEEA. V lost 4 bases to trimming and J lost 1 base, with 10 bases between them. This CDR3 reads CASSSGGTNTEAFF. Here the CDR3 DNA reads TGTGCCAGCAGCTCCGGGGGAACGAACACTGAAGCTTTCTTT.

In its sample, this clonotype was seen many times. This chain joins TRBV28 and TRBJ2-3; 7 positions match TRBD2. This CDR3 region has 15 residues. Losses at the gene ends were 5 bases for V and 1 base for J; bases not matched to a gene: 6. The germline gives CDR1 MDHEN, CDR2 SYDVKM. In nucleotides, the CDR3 is TGTGCCAGCAGTGGGAGGGAAGGACGCACAGATACGCAGTATTTT. Translation gives CASSGREGRTDTQYF.

This clonotype was seen at least ten times. The chain carries TRBV10-3 and TRBJ2-7, with 9 positions matching TRBD2. Germline-derived CDR1 and CDR2 are ENHRY and SYGVKD. The CDR3 sequence is 14 residues long. The V and J ends lost 3 bases and 4 bases, in that order; junction bases with no gene match: 4. The chain's CDR3 is CAISDIGLAYEQYF. The CDR3 region has the DNA TGTGCCATCAGTGATATTGGACTAGCGTACGAGCAGTACTTC.

Points on this clonotype: This may be a read error, as it is one base from a much larger clone. V usage is TRBV12-3 or TRBV12-4 and J usage is TRBJ1-2; D unresolved. CDR3 length: 14 residues. DNA for the CDR3: TGTGCCGGCAGTTTAGCCCCTTCTAACTATGGCTACACCTTC. Residues: CAGSLAPSNYGYTF.

This clonotype has a single count. This CDR3 is missing its conserved last phenylalanine or tryptophan, likely due to a read error. The chain uses TRBV29-1 and TRBJ1-2, with 10 bases lining up with TRBD1. The CDR3 length is 13 residues. Germline V CDR1 and CDR2: SQVTM, ANQGSEA. The V gene end was trimmed by 6 bases and the J gene end by 4 bases; junction bases not matched to a gene: 5. The CDR3 sequence: CSVAGTGAYGYTL. In DNA, the CDR3 is TGCAGCGTAGCCGGGACAGGGGCCTATGGCTACACCCTC.

Regarding this clonotype: This may stem from a read error, because a much larger clone lies one nucleotide away. The conserved closing phenylalanine or tryptophan is absent in this CDR3, likely reflecting a read error. The J gene is TRBJ1-2, the V gene TRBV2; D remains ambiguous. Per the germline V gene, CDR1 is SNHLY and CDR2 is FYNNEI. V shed 4 bases and J shed 4 bases, with 7 bases lying between them. CDR3 length: 12 amino acids. CDR3 in amino acids: CASSVESYGYTL. CDR3 nucleotides: TGTGCCAGCAGTGTAGAAAGCTATGGCTACACCCTC.